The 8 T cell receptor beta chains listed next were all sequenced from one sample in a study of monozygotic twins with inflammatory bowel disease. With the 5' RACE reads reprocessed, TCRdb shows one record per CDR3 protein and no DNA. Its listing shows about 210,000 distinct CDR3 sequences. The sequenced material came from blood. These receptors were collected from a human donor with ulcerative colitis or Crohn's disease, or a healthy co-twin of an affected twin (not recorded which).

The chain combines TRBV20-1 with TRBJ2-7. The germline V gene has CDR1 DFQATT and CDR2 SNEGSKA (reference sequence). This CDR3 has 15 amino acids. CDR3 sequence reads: CSARGSWQVSYEQYF.

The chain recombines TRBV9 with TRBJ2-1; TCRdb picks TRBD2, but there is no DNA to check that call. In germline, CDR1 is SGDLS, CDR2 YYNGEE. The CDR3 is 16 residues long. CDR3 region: CASSPRLAGSYNEQFF.

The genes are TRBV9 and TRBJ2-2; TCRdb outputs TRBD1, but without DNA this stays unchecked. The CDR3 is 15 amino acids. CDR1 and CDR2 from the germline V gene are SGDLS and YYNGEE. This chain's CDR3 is CASSKTGGYTGELFF.

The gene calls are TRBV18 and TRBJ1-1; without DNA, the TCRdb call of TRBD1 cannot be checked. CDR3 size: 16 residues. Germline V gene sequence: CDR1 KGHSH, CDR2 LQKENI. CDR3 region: CASSPMDRGLLTEAFF.

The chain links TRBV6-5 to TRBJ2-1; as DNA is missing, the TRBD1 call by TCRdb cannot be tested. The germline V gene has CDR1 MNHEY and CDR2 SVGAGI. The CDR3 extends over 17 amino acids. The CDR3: CASSYLTTGKKYNEQFF.

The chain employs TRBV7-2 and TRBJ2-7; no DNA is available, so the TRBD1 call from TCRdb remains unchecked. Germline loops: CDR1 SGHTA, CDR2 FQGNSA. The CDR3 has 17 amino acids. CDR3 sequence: CASSSRGYGTGGYEQYF.

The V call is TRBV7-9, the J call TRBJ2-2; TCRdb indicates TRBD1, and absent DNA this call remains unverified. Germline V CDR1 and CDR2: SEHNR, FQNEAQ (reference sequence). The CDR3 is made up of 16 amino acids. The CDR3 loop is CASSSSPGRNTGELFF.

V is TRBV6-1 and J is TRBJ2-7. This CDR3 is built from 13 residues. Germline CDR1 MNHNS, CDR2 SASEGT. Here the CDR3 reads CASSEWRSYEQYF.